This T cell receptor (beta chain) stems from a study of T and B cells in COVID-19 patients. About the research overall: Peripheral blood came from COVID-19 patients with active infection or after recovery. Study findings and constraints: In COVID-19 patients, T cell receptor beta variable and joining gene use was reportedly strongly skewed.

Germline V gives CDR1 SGHDT, CDR2 YYEEEE. Trimming took 2 bases from V and 5 from J, leaving 10 bases between them. This CDR3 region has 13 residues. Each TRB amplification used roughly 230-550 ng of genomic DNA from blood. TRB rearrangements were amplified by multiplex PCR with BIOMED2 TRB-A/B primers. One entry per CDR3 protein, called by TCRdb with MiXCR from the multiplex PCR reads. The repertoire holds roughly 6,900 distinct CDR3 sequences, with about a third as singletons. This clonotype was recorded a few times. No antigen is known for it. The rearrangement uses TRBV5-6 and TRBJ1-2; D possibly corresponds to TRBD1 (6 bases). Source material: blood. This sequence originates from a human donor who had recovered from COVID-19. This CDR3 reads CASSFGQGYGYTF. For the CDR3, the DNA is TGTGCCAGCAGCTTTGGGCAGGGGTATGGCTACACCTTC.